The TCR beta chain described here comes from a study of T cell responses to AZD1222 COVID-19 vaccine. Findings of the study overall: Spike-specific TCR repertoires showed rising breadth and depth after two AZD1222 doses.

Details on this clone: The antigen remains unidentified.

Sequencing was performed with immunoSEQ multiplex PCR; in TCRdb, only in-frame clones are kept and a portion is missing. Of under 150,000 clones in the sample, around 80% were seen once. V lost 0 bases to trimming and J lost 0 bases, with 9 bases between them. Germline CDR1 reads SGHNT; CDR2 reads YYREEE (reference sequence). This CDR3 spans 15 amino acids. The TCR was taken from an adult who received the AZD1222 COVID-19 vaccine. The chain joins TRBV5-4 to TRBJ1-2; D unresolved. The specimen comprised peripheral blood, sampled 28 days after the second AZD1222 dose. CDR3 nucleotides: TGTGCCAGCAGCTTGGTGGCAGACGCTAACTATGGCTACACCTTC. This translates into CASSLVADANYGYTF.